The 13 T cell receptor beta chains below were found in one sample sequenced in a study of early T cells in non-severe SARS-CoV-2 infection. A single record per CDR3 protein comes from TCRdb applying MiXCR to the 5' RACE reads. Among 70,000 to 90,000 distinct CDR3 sequences listed, around 11% were seen once. The sequencing input was whole blood. The receptors stem from an adult who was a healthcare worker with PCR-confirmed SARS-CoV-2 infection or an uninfected control (not recorded which).

In its sample, this clonotype was seen many times. The genes are TRBV7-8 and TRBJ1-4; no reliable D call. From germline, CDR1 is SGHVS and CDR2 FQNEAQ. The CDR3 spans 13 residues. With 4 bases removed from V and 3 bases from J, the gap between germline ends came to 6 bases. In nucleotides, the CDR3 is TGTGCCAGCAGCTCAGGACCTAATGAAAAACTGTTTTTT. Its translation is CASSSGPNEKLFF.

The gene calls are TRBV7-8 and TRBJ1-1; TRBD1 aligns across 7 bases. Trimming removed 3 bases from V and 7 bases from J; junction bases left unmatched: 2. Germline loops: CDR1 SGHVS, CDR2 FQNEAQ. This CDR3 spans 12 amino acids. In DNA form, the CDR3 reads TGTGCCAGCAGCTTCGGGGACAGTGAAGCTTTCTTT. Translated, it gives CASSFGDSEAFF.

This clonotype was recorded a few times. The chain carries TRBV4-3 and TRBJ1-2; tentative D call: TRBD1 (5 bases). The CDR3 contains 16 residues. CDR1 LGHNA and CDR2 YSLEER come from the germline V gene. Deletions cut 0 bases from V and 3 bases from J, with 14 bases between. The chain's CDR3 is CASSQDRGRTHYGYTF. The CDR3, as DNA: TGCGCCAGCAGCCAAGATAGGGGCAGGACCCACTATGGCTACACCTTC.

This clonotype was seen only a few times. This sequence joins TRBV7-6 and TRBJ2-7, with D possibly TRBD1 on 5 matching bases. The CDR3 consists of 14 residues. V was trimmed by 2 bases and J by 1 base, leaving 9 bases between them. Germline CDR1 reads SGHVS; CDR2 reads FNYEAQ. The CDR3 spells CASSLSTESYEQYF. The CDR3 coding sequence is TGTGCCAGCAGCTTATCGACAGAATCCTACGAGCAGTACTTC.

The chain joins TRBV12-3 or TRBV12-4 to TRBJ2-7, with a tentative D call TRBD2 (6 bases). Trimming took off 0 bases at V and 0 bases at J, with 6 bases between the two ends. The length of the CDR3 is 14 residues. This CDR3 reads CASSLAGGSYEQYF. The DNA for the CDR3 is TGTGCCAGCAGTTTAGCGGGGGGCTCCTACGAGCAGTACTTC.

This clonotype was seen only a few times. The J gene is TRBJ2-5, the V gene TRBV18, with 7 positions matching TRBD2. CDR1 and CDR2 (germline): KGHSH, LQKENI. V lost 1 base and J lost 1; bases outside the gene matches: 0. This CDR3 contains 14 residues. CDR3 amino acids: CASSPQRGQETQYF. CDR3 nucleotides: TGTGCCAGCTCACCACAGCGGGGCCAAGAGACCCAGTACTTC.

At least ten counts were recorded for this clonotype. The chain has TRBV4-1 and TRBJ2-3, with 8 bases that match TRBD1. Germline V gene sequence: CDR1 MGHRA, CDR2 YSYEKL. CDR3 length equals 15 residues. V shed 1 base and J 2 bases; nucleotides not matched to a gene: 2. The CDR3 sequence: CASSQVGQATDTQYF. The DNA for the CDR3 is TGCGCCAGCAGCCAAGTGGGACAGGCCACAGATACGCAGTATTTT.

This chain joins TRBV18 and TRBJ1-5; D not resolved. This CDR3 spans 15 amino acids. Germline CDR1 and CDR2: KGHSH and LQKENI. The V end was cut by 1 base, the J end by 3 bases, with 10 bases between. In DNA, the CDR3 is TGTGCCAGCTCACCACAAGCACGCGTCAATCAGCCCCAGCATTTT. It codes for CASSPQARVNQPQHF.

This clonotype was detected ten times or more. The chain combines TRBV5-5 with TRBJ1-6, with a possible D match to TRBD1 (5 bases). Germline values: CDR1 SGHKS, CDR2 YYEKEE (reference sequence). The CDR3 runs 12 residues. V shed 4 bases and J shed 7 bases, with 6 bases lying between them. The CDR3 region has the DNA TGTGCCAGCAGCCCAGGGAATTCACCCCTCCACTTT. Its translation is CASSPGNSPLHF.

This clonotype has at least ten counts. The rearrangement uses TRBV7-9 and TRBJ2-7, with no clear D. Germline V gene data show CDR1 as SEHNR and CDR2 as FQNEAQ (reference sequence). V was shortened by 2 bases and J by 3 bases, with 8 bases between the two germline ends. The CDR3 runs 13 residues. The CDR3 region is CASSLRENYEQYF. The CDR3 nucleotides read TGTGCCAGCAGCTTAAGGGAAAACTACGAGCAGTACTTC.

This clonotype was picked up a small number of times. The chain employs TRBV30 and TRBJ2-7; 8 bases agree with TRBD1. The CDR3 totals 14 residues. V was clipped by 4 bases and J by 2 bases; unmatched bases: 7. Germline V lookup: CDR1 GTSNPN, CDR2 SVGIG (reference sequence). The CDR3 DNA is TGTGCCTGGAAGGGGACAGGACCAGCCTACGAGCAGTACTTC. Translated, it gives CAWKGTGPAYEQYF. The variable domain in full, with the rest retrieved from reference TRBV30 and TRBJ2-7, is SQTIHQWPATLVQPVGSPLSLECTVEGTSNPNLYWYRQAAGRGLQLLFYSVGIGQISSEVPQNLSASRPQDRQFILSSKKLLLSDSGFYLCAWKGTGPAYEQYFGPGTRLTVT.

CDR3 DNA: TGTGCCAGCCTGGGCACTAGCGGTGCCTACGAGCAGTACTTC. Its protein product is CASLGTSGAYEQYF. This chain connects TRBV12-3 or TRBV12-4 to TRBJ2-7, with TRBD2 matching over 8 bases. The V and J ends lost 8 bases and 2 bases, in that order; junction bases with no gene match: 8. This CDR3 is 14 amino acids long.

This clonotype was seen a handful of times. The chain joins TRBV20-1 to TRBJ2-4; TRBD2 is a possible D gene (6 bases). Germline assignment: CDR1 DFQATT and CDR2 SNEGSKA (reference sequence). V lost 2 bases and J lost 4, with 18 bases in between. This CDR3 region has 16 residues. CDR3 sequence (DNA): TGCAGTGCTAGAAGCCTCTACGGTAGCGGAAAAAACATTCAGTACTTC. Amino acids: CSARSLYGSGKNIQYF.